The sequence of this T cell receptor beta chain was determined in a study of response to subunit inactivated influenza vaccine (dated by TCRdb to the late 2010s). For the wider study: Deep quantitative T cell receptor repertoire profiling was used in the study to track responses to a trivalent subunit inactivated influenza vaccine.

The library was produced with RT-PCR. The reads were generated on an Illumina HiSeq 2500. TCRdb's own reprocessing of the public reads used fastp at Q25 and MiXCR and kept productive beta chains. Rows with one shared CDR3 protein collapse into an entry with the most common genes and DNA. The table for this sample lists just under 550,000 distinct CDR3 sequences; roughly a quarter of them were counted only once. The ten largest clones represent under 3.5% of the sample. Many counts were recorded for this clonotype. What antigen it recognizes has not been identified. Within one base of it there is no much larger clone, and no base qualities were kept. What the study reported, not specific to this receptor: The authors proposed that each seasonal influenza vaccination may bring in only a limited number of new T cells.

The same specimen was also included in a second study, on T cells expressing NK-cell markers. From that second study: TCR beta cDNA libraries were prepared using 5'RACE template switching, which introduced a universal primer site and unique molecular identifiers. Three sorted T-cell subsets (CD3+CD56+NKG2C+, CD3+CD56+NKG2C- and CD3+CD56-NKG2C+) from roughly eight donors had their TCR beta-chain repertoires profiled. Of the eight sequenced donors, seven were found to be HCMV-seropositive and one was found to be HCMV-seronegative. To restrict sorting to alphabetaTCR-expressing T cells, an anti-gammadeltaTCR antibody was added in several experiments. In roughly 6 donors, the dominant CD3+CD56+NKG2C+ clonotypes ranked among the top 10 CD8+ clonotypes, making up 1.0-7.0% of CD8+ T cells. Those dominant clonotypes were again the most abundant among CD3+CD56-NKG2C+ cells in several donors, at about 25-65%. Whether the expanded NKG2C-expressing T cell clones were specific for HCMV antigens was left unclear. The study sequenced eight donors, all healthy volunteers chosen at random: three men and five women. HCMV serostatus was determined by detecting HCMV-specific IgG in serum with a commercial ELISA kit. Ficoll density gradient centrifugation was used to isolate peripheral blood mononuclear cells from blood. CD4+ and CD8+ T cells were isolated from PBMC by magnetic immunoseparation with Miltenyi isolation kits. cDNA synthesis was primed from the TCR beta constant segment, followed by two successive PCR amplification steps. Libraries were sequenced as 2 x 150 bp reads on Illumina HiSeq 2000/2500, MiSeq or NextSeq. MIGEC handled demultiplexing of the reads and grouping by UMI, while MiTCR was used to assemble and quantify clonotypes. To remove erroneous sequences, TCR cDNA sequences were retained only when supported by two or more reads. The tcR package was used for downstream repertoire analysis, and clonotypes were matched between fractions using CDR3 nucleotide sequence together with V segment. VDJmatch was used to annotate antigen specificity against VDJdb, with one amino acid substitution allowed in CDR3.

The sample was CD4+ T cells sorted from PBMCs, taken less than 13 days after vaccination. The receptor's source is a man in his fifties who received an inactivated influenza vaccine. Donor details come from another sample of the same person, matched by shared clones.

The CDR3: CASIAIGGQHYGYTF. The DNA reads TGTGCCAGCATTGCTATAGGGGGACAGCACTATGGCTACACCTTC. The chain couples TRBV12-3 or TRBV12-4 to TRBJ1-2, and TRBD1 aligns with 7 junction nucleotides. From the cysteine up to the phenylalanine, the CDR3 has a length of 15 residues. The entry retains the CDR3 DNA only, 45 bases that are in frame from base 1. V is cut back by 7 bases and J by 3 bases, with 11 bases in the junction unmatched.